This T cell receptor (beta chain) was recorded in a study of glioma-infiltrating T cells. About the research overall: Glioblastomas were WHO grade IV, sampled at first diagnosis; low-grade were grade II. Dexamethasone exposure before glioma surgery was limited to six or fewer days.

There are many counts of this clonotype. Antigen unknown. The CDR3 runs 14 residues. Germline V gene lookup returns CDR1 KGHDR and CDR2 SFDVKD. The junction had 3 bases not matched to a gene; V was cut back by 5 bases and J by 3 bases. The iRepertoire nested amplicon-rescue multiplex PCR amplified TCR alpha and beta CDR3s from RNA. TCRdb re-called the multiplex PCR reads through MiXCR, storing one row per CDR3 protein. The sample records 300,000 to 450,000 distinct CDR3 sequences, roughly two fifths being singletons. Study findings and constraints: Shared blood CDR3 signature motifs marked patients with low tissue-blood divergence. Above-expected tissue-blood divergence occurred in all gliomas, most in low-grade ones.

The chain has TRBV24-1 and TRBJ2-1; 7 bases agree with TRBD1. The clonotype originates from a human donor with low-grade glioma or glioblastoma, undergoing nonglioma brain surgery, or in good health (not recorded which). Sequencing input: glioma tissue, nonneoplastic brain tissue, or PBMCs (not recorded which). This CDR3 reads CATSVGTDYNEQFF. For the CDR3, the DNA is TGTGCCACCAGTGTCGGGACAGACTACAATGAGCAGTTCTTC.